This T cell receptor beta chain came from a study of shared clonotypes between healthy human individuals. TCRdb keeps only in-frame clones here, not all; method: immunoSEQ multiplex PCR. The sample includes approximately 2.5 million clones, 93% of them seen just once. Sequenced material: naive CD4+ T cells from PBMCs. This sample's subset: CD45RA+ positively selected. This clonotype originated in a man younger than 30 in good health. Some clones in this sample may be carry-over from other donors' samples.

The CDR3 is CASSGFPETKVHEQFF. The CDR3 coding sequence is TGCGCCAGCAGCGGATTCCCGGAGACAAAGGTACATGAGCAGTTCTTC. The chain combines TRBV5-1 with TRBJ2-1; D gene ambiguous. V shed 4 bases and J shed 8 bases, with 22 bases lying between them. Germline lookup yields CDR1 SGHRS and CDR2 YFSETQ. The CDR3 sequence is 16 residues long.